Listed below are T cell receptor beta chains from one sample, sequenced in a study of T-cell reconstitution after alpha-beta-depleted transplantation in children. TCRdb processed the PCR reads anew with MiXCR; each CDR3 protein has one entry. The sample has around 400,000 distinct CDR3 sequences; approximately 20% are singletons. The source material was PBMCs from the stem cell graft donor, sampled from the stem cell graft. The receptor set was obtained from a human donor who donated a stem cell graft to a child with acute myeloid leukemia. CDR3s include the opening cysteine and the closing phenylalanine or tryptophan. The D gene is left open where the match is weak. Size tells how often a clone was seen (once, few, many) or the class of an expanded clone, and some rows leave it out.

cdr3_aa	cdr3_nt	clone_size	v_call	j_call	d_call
CATRTSGSPEQYF	TGTGCCACCCGGACTAGCGGGAGTCCCGAGCAGTACTTC	NA	TRBV12-3/TRBV12-4	TRBJ2-7	TRBD2
CASSLFGEQGLANNEQFF	TGTGCCAGCAGCTTATTCGGAGAGCAGGGACTAGCGAACAATGAGCAGTTCTTC	NA	TRBV11-1	TRBJ2-1	TRBD2
CASRIGQGPGELFF	TGTGCCAGCAGGATTGGACAGGGACCCGGGGAGCTGTTTTTT	once	TRBV6-2/TRBV6-3	TRBJ2-2	TRBD1
CAWSARIGAGTDTQYF	TGTGCCTGGAGTGCAAGAATAGGAGCAGGCACAGATACGCAGTATTTT	NA	TRBV30	TRBJ2-3	NA
CSVEDRRGQGTVGELFF	TGCAGCGTTGAAGATCGCCGGGGACAGGGAACTGTCGGGGAGCTGTTTTTT	NA	TRBV29-1	TRBJ2-2	TRBD1
CASSTRQGAGDTQYF	TGCGCCAGCAGCACGAGACAGGGGGCCGGAGATACGCAGTATTTT	NA	TRBV5-1	TRBJ2-3	TRBD1
CASSLAHGTGREQYF	TGTGCCAGCAGCTTAGCGCACGGGACAGGGAGAGAGCAGTACTTC	few	TRBV7-2	TRBJ2-7	TRBD1
CASSKAGEREASSTDTQYF	TGTGCCAGCAGCAAAGCCGGTGAGCGGGAGGCGTCTAGCACAGATACGCAGTATTTT	NA	TRBV21-1	TRBJ2-3	NA
CASSLSGTYNEQFF	TGTGCCAGCAGTCTTAGCGGGACATACAATGAGCAGTTCTTC	many	TRBV12-3/TRBV12-4	TRBJ2-1	TRBD2
CSARPKNSQARGFMEQYF	TGCAGTGCTAGGCCGAAAAACTCCCAGGCTAGGGGGTTTATGGAGCAGTACTTC	many	TRBV20-1	TRBJ2-7	NA
CSAAGPGGYYNEQFF	TGCAGTGCCGCCGGGCCAGGGGGGTATTACAATGAGCAGTTCTTC	NA	TRBV20-1	TRBJ2-1	NA
CASSFAPSGGEQFF	TGTGCCAGCAGTTTCGCCCCTTCAGGTGGGGAGCAGTTCTTC	once	TRBV12-3/TRBV12-4	TRBJ2-1	NA
CASSFTATGGLNNEQFF	TGCGCCAGCAGCTTCACCGCGACAGGGGGGTTGAACAATGAGCAGTTCTTC	few	TRBV4-3	TRBJ2-1	TRBD1
CASSLRQGSMGTEAFF	TGTGCCAGCAGTTTAAGACAGGGCAGCATGGGCACTGAAGCTTTCTTT	few	TRBV12-3/TRBV12-4	TRBJ1-1	TRBD1
CSASNLNTEAFF	TGCAGTGCTAGCAACTTGAACACTGAAGCTTTCTTT	few	TRBV20-1	TRBJ1-1	NA
CASSYSSLAGPTQYF	TGTGCCAGCAGTTACTCGAGTTTAGCGGGCCCAACGCAGTATTTT	few	TRBV6-5	TRBJ2-3	TRBD2
CASSKGGGPDTQYF	TGTGCCAGCAGCAAGGGAGGAGGTCCAGATACGCAGTATTTT	many	TRBV13	TRBJ2-3	NA
CASSLVAGAPPGELFF	TGTGCCAGCAGCTTAGTGGCGGGAGCCCCACCCGGGGAGCTGTTTTTT	NA	TRBV13	TRBJ2-2	TRBD2
CASRPRDSYQGGQFF	TGTGCCAGCAGACCTCGGGACTCTTACCAGGGGGGGCAGTTCTTC	few	TRBV5-5	TRBJ2-1	NA
CASSLAPGPVREQYF	TGCGCCAGCAGCTTGGCGCCGGGGCCCGTAAGGGAGCAGTACTTC	NA	TRBV5-1	TRBJ2-7	NA
CSARDETGLRGYTF	TGCAGTGCTAGAGATGAGACAGGGCTTCGCGGCTACACCTTC	few	TRBV20-1	TRBJ1-2	TRBD1
CASSQDRTDYEQYF	TGTGCCAGCAGCCAAGATAGGACCGATTACGAGCAGTACTTC	NA	TRBV4-2	TRBJ2-7	NA
CASSLALRQSSYNEQFF	TGTGCCAGCAGCTTAGCGCTGAGACAGAGCTCCTACAATGAGCAGTTCTTC	NA	TRBV7-9	TRBJ2-1	NA
CASSQEGRLYSYEQYF	TGTGCCAGCAGCCAAGAGGGTCGACTCTACTCCTACGAGCAGTACTTC	few	TRBV4-2	TRBJ2-7	NA
CSASGTVGKGEQFF	TGCAGTGCTTCCGGGACCGTCGGGAAGGGTGAGCAGTTCTTC	few	TRBV20-1	TRBJ2-1	NA
CAISELGAGYGYTF	TGTGCCATCAGTGAGTTAGGGGCCGGATATGGCTACACCTTC	NA	TRBV10-3	TRBJ1-2	NA
CASSHRAAEQYF	TGTGCCAGCAGCCATCGTGCGGCCGAGCAGTACTTC	NA	TRBV12-3/TRBV12-4	TRBJ2-7	NA
CASSKPTGVYEQYF	TGTGCCAGCAGCAAACCGACAGGGGTCTACGAGCAGTACTTC	few	TRBV21-1	TRBJ2-7	NA
CASSFTGDYEQYF	TGCGCCAGCAGCTTTACAGGGGACTACGAGCAGTACTTC	NA	TRBV5-1	TRBJ2-7	TRBD1
CSAFDKNTEAFF	TGCAGTGCCTTCGACAAGAACACTGAAGCTTTCTTT	NA	TRBV20-1	TRBJ1-1	NA
CSAPPARGISYNEQFF	TGCAGTGCACCCCCTGCCAGGGGTATCTCCTACAATGAGCAGTTCTTC	NA	TRBV20-1	TRBJ2-1	NA
CSARRTSARLTYEQYF	TGCAGTGCTCGGCGGACTAGCGCGCGCCTTACCTACGAGCAGTACTTC	NA	TRBV20-1	TRBJ2-7	TRBD2
CSGQKSYNEQFF	TGCAGCGGACAGAAGTCCTACAATGAGCAGTTCTTC	many	TRBV29-1	TRBJ2-1	NA
CASSLGLRGSGEQYF	TGTGCCAGCAGCTTAGGCCTTCGGGGTTCTGGGGAGCAGTACTTC	many	TRBV13	TRBJ2-7	NA
CASSLAKNSGSTGELFF	TGTGCCAGCAGTTTAGCGAAGAATAGCGGGAGCACCGGGGAGCTGTTTTTT	few	TRBV12-3/TRBV12-4	TRBJ2-2	TRBD2
CSASGSDQETQYF	TGCAGTGCTAGTGGGTCGGATCAAGAGACCCAGTACTTC	many	TRBV20-1	TRBJ2-5	NA
CASSQLRDSNEKLFF	TGCGCCAGCAGCCAGTTACGGGACAGTAATGAAAAACTGTTTTTT	many	TRBV4-3	TRBJ1-4	TRBD1
CASSITGSLLDTQYF	TGTGCCAGCAGCATCACCGGGTCCCTACTAGATACGCAGTATTTT	NA	TRBV21-1	TRBJ2-3	NA
CASSSGQTFSYEQYF	TGTGCCAGCAGTTCGGGACAGACGTTCTCCTACGAGCAGTACTTC	NA	TRBV28	TRBJ2-7	TRBD1
CSVGTQGGYEQYF	TGCAGCGTGGGGACACAGGGGGGCTACGAGCAGTACTTC	many	TRBV29-1	TRBJ2-7	TRBD1
CASTQSGGNYNEQFF	TGTGCCAGCACCCAATCGGGCGGGAACTACAATGAGCAGTTCTTC	NA	TRBV12-3/TRBV12-4	TRBJ2-1	NA
CASSLVASGIDTQYF	TGCGCCAGCAGCTTGGTGGCTAGCGGGATAGATACGCAGTATTTT	NA	TRBV5-1	TRBJ2-3	TRBD2
CASSHRVNEQFF	TGTGCCAGCAGCCATCGAGTGAATGAGCAGTTCTTC	few	TRBV3-1	TRBJ2-1	NA
CASSFASGRSSSYNEQFF	TGTGCCAGCAGTTTCGCTAGCGGGAGGTCGAGCTCCTACAATGAGCAGTTCTTC	few	TRBV28	TRBJ2-1	TRBD2
CATGPSLGGYTF	TGTGCCACCGGGCCCTCCCTGGGGGGCTACACCTTC	few	TRBV9	TRBJ1-2	NA